This T cell receptor (beta chain) was sequenced for a study of spatial heterogeneity in lung cancer. Background on the study: Samples came from roughly 72 TRACERx patients with untreated early-stage lung cancer. PBMC collected at follow-up were sequenced when available, a median of roughly two years after resection.

Documented time point: blood at routine non-recurrence follow-up after resection. Researchers sequenced whole RNA taken from tumor, nontumor lung or frozen PBMC without sorting. In this sample, this clonotype turned up a few times. The V gene end was trimmed by 6 bases and the J gene end by 3 bases; junction bases not matched to a gene: 14. Germline values: CDR1 SGHRS, CDR2 YFSETQ. This CDR3 is 17 amino acids long. Every TCR cDNA molecule carried a tag that served as a unique molecular identifier. In TCRdb, the 5' RACE reads were re-called with MiXCR into one record per CDR3 protein. The sample shows more than 95,000 distinct CDR3 sequences, 9% to 15% of them seen only once.

The chain combines TRBV5-1 with TRBJ1-4; 7 positions match TRBD1. This TCR derives from a male donor with early-stage non-small cell lung cancer. The sample in question was PBMCs, obtained at follow-up. The CDR3 DNA reads as TGCGCCAGCACCCCCGGCAGGGGGACGATCCCTAATGAAAAACTGTTTTTT. Residues: CASTPGRGTIPNEKLFF. Supplemented by reference TRBV5-1 and TRBJ1-4, the full variable domain reads KAGVTQTPRYLIKTRGQQVTLSCSPISGHRSVSWYQQTPGQGLQFLFEYFSETQRNKGNFPGRFSGRQFSNSRSEMNVSTLELGDSALYLCASTPGRGTIPNEKLFFGSGTQLSVL.